Below, one T cell receptor (beta chain) is given with its context. Its antigen is undetermined. The sample belongs to a study of cytomegalovirus exposure and HLA in healthy donors. Whole-study context: A preliminary data release comprised 80 million or so unique TCRs obtained from HLA-typed donors.

Overall study findings and caveats: Being productive about 87% or about 30% of the time was typical of most TCR beta V segments in an earlier analysis. A later analysis reportedly found fewer N-insertions in an Asian-associated ancestry cluster than the roughly 730-donor mean.

With 60 Vbeta and 13 Jbeta primers, the PCR was carried out. In the source study's methods: In a later analysis, around 12 million of about 80 million unique beta chains occurred in at least two donors. Repertoires were generated with immunoSEQ multiplex PCR, while TCRdb's copy carries only in-frame clones and drops some. V and J calls and clone size come straight from that table; D and trimming were deduced from the DNA. In the table there are about 150,000 clones, roughly 80% of which are singletons. The germline V gene has CDR1 SGHTA and CDR2 FQGNSA. V shed 5 bases, J shed 3 bases, and the junction held 4 bases outside the gene matches. The CDR3 extends over 14 amino acids.

The rearrangement joins TRBV7-2 to TRBJ2-7, with 10 positions matching TRBD1. The specimen sequenced was PBMCs. The sequence derives from a man aged 25-45 years in good health and CMV-seropositive. In DNA form, the CDR3 reads TGTGCCAGCAGCGCCCGGACAGGGGGCTACGAGCAGTACTTC. Encoded protein: CASSARTGGYEQYF.